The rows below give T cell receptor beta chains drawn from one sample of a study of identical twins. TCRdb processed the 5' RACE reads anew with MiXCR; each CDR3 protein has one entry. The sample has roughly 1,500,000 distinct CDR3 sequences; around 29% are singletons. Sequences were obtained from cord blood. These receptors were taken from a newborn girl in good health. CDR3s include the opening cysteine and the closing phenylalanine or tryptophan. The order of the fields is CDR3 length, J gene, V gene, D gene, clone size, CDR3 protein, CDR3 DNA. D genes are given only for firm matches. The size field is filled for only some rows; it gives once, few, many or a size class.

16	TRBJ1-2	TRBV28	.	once	CASSQEGTGIGYGYTF	TGTGCCAGCAGCCAAGAGGGCACAGGGATTGGATATGGCTACACCTTC
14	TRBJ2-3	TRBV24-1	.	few	CATSDLLTTDTQYF	TGTGCCACCAGTGATTTGCTAACTACAGATACGCAGTATTTT
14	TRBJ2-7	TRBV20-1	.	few	CSAPWTGTTYEQYF	TGCAGTGCTCCTTGGACAGGGACTACCTACGAGCAGTACTTC
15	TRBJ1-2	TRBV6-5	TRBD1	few	CASSYSRGQGSGYTF	TGTGCCAGCAGTTACAGCCGAGGACAGGGGAGTGGCTACACCTTC
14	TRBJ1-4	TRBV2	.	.	CASSFVDSVEKLFF	TGTGCCAGCAGTTTCGTGGATAGCGTGGAAAAACTGTTTTTT
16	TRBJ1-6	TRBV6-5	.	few	CASRYTTSSYNSPLHF	TGTGCCAGCAGATACACCACGAGCTCCTATAATTCACCCCTCCACTTT
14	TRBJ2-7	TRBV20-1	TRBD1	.	CSAPTAGGSYEQYF	TGCAGTGCCCCTACCGCAGGGGGCTCCTACGAGCAGTACTTC
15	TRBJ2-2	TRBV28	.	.	CASRPEATNTGELFF	TGTGCCAGCAGGCCCGAGGCAACAAACACCGGGGAGCTGTTTTTT
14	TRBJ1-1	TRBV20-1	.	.	CSARPHPLNTEAFF	TGCAGTGCTAGGCCCCACCCCTTAAACACTGAAGCTTTCTTT
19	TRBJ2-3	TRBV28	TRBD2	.	CASSSGLAGWGGFTDTQYF	TGTGCCAGCAGTTCCGGACTAGCGGGCTGGGGGGGGTTTACAGATACGCAGTATTTT
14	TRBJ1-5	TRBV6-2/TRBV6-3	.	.	CASSYQYSNHPQHF	TGTGCCAGCAGTTACCAATATAGCAATCACCCCCAGCATTTT
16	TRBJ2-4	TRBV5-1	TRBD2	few	CASSAGLAGGQNIQYF	TGCGCCAGCAGCGCGGGACTAGCGGGGGGACAAAACATTCAGTACTTC
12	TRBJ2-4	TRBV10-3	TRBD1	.	CAISKTTGIQYF	TGTGCCATCAGCAAGACGACAGGGATTCAGTACTTC
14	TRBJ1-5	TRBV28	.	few	CASSLLEGNQPQHF	TGTGCCAGCAGTTTATTGGAGGGCAATCAGCCCCAGCATTTT
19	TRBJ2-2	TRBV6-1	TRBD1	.	CASSEEVWATGGRTGELFF	TGTGCCAGCAGTGAAGAAGTATGGGCGACAGGGGGACGGACCGGGGAGCTGTTTTTT
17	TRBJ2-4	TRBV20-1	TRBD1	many	CSAHRDRGTVAKNIQYF	TGCAGTGCCCACCGGGACAGGGGAACGGTAGCCAAAAACATTCAGTACTTC
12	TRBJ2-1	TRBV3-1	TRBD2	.	CASRLAGGFVFF	TGTGCCAGCAGGCTAGCGGGGGGGTTCGTGTTCTTC
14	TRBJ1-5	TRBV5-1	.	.	CASSYGLGNQPQHF	TGCGCCAGCAGCTATGGCCTCGGCAATCAGCCCCAGCATTTT
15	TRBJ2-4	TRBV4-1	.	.	CASSQPMDGKNIQYF	TGCGCCAGCAGCCAACCCATGGACGGGAAAAACATTCAGTACTTC
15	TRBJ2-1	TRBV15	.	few	CATSRDPQSYNEQFF	TGTGCCACCAGCAGAGATCCACAATCCTACAATGAGCAGTTCTTC
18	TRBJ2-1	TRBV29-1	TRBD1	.	CSVGWGQGSVWTYNEQFF	TGCAGCGTTGGCTGGGGACAGGGGTCTGTCTGGACCTACAATGAGCAGTTCTTC
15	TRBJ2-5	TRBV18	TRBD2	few	CASSPTSGGQETQYF	TGTGCCAGCTCACCAACTAGCGGGGGACAAGAGACCCAGTACTTC
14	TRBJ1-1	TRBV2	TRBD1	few	CASSMRQGHTEAFF	TGTGCCAGCAGTATGAGACAGGGACACACTGAAGCTTTCTTT
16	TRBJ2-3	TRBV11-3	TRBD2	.	CASSPRHSGGTDTQYF	TGTGCCAGCAGCCCGAGACATAGCGGGGGCACAGATACGCAGTATTTT
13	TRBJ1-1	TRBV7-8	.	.	CASSLEAPWEAFF	TGTGCCAGCAGCTTAGAGGCACCTTGGGAAGCTTTCTTT
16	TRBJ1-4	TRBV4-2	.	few	CASSQDEAGANEKLFF	TGTGCCAGCAGCCAAGATGAGGCGGGGGCTAATGAAAAACTGTTTTTT
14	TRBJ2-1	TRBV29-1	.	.	CSVFETVSYNEQFF	TGCAGCGTTTTTGAGACAGTCTCCTACAATGAGCAGTTCTTC
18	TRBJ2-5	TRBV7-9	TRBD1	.	CASSSDRGPNIIQETQYF	TGTGCCAGCAGCTCTGACAGGGGACCCAATATTATTCAAGAGACCCAGTACTTC
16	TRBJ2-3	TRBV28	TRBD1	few	CASSPGTGQLTDTQYF	TGTGCCAGCAGCCCCGGGACAGGCCAACTCACAGATACGCAGTATTTT
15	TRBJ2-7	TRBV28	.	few	CASSLGGGDYYEQYF	TGTGCCAGCAGTTTAGGGGGAGGTGACTACTACGAGCAGTACTTC
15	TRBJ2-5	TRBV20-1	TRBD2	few	CSARPSGRLQETQYF	TGCAGTGCTAGACCTAGCGGGAGGCTACAAGAGACCCAGTACTTC
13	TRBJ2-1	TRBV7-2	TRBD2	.	CASSSGLGGEQFF	TGTGCCAGTAGCTCGGGACTAGGGGGTGAGCAGTTCTTC
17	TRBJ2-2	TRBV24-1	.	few	CATSAQRLFPNTGELFF	TGTGCCACCAGTGCCCAGAGATTATTCCCCAACACCGGGGAGCTGTTTTTT
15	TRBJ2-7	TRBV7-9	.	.	CASSLVWVPYNEQYF	TGTGCCAGCAGCTTAGTCTGGGTCCCCTACAATGAGCAGTACTTC
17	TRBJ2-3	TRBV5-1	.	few	CASSVGGSGLSTDTQYF	TGCGCCAGCAGCGTCGGGGGTTCCGGACTTAGCACAGATACGCAGTATTTT
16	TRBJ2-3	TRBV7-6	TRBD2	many	CASSPGLAGPTDTQYF	TGTGCCAGCAGTCCGGGACTAGCGGGACCCACAGATACGCAGTATTTT
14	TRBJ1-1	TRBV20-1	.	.	CSARIGHLNTEAFF	TGCAGTGCCCGAATCGGGCATCTGAACACTGAAGCTTTCTTT
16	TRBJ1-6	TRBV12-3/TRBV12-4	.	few	CASSLTLGVKGSPLHF	TGTGCCAGCAGTCTTACCCTAGGGGTTAAAGGATCACCCCTCCACTTT
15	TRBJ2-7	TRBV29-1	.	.	CSVVRGRGGSYEQYF	TGCAGCGTTGTGCGTGGCAGGGGGGGATCCTACGAGCAGTACTTC
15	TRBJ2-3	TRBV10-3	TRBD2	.	CAISVLAGSTDTQYF	TGTGCCATCAGTGTGTTAGCGGGTAGCACAGATACGCAGTATTTT
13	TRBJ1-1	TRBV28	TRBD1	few	CASTQGASTEAFF	TGTGCCAGCACCCAGGGGGCAAGTACTGAAGCTTTCTTT
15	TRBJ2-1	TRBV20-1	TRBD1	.	CSASRQGAPYNEQFF	TGCAGTGCTAGCCGACAGGGGGCCCCTTACAATGAGCAGTTCTTC
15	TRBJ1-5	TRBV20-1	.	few	CSASYAVDFNQPQHF	TGCAGTGCTAGTTACGCAGTGGACTTCAATCAGCCCCAGCATTTT
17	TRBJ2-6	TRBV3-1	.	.	CASSQDGQTSGANVLTF	TGTGCCAGCAGCCAAGATGGACAGACTTCTGGGGCCAACGTCCTGACTTTC
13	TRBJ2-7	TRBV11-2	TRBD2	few	CASRGLAQRAQYF	TGTGCCAGCAGAGGACTAGCGCAAAGGGCCCAGTACTTC
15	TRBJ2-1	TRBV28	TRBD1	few	CASSPYRGQYNEQFF	TGTGCCAGCAGCCCCTACAGGGGGCAATACAATGAGCAGTTCTTC
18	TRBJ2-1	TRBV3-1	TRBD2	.	CASSREGLAGGSYNEQFF	TGTGCCAGCAGCCGAGAGGGACTAGCGGGAGGCTCCTACAATGAGCAGTTCTTC
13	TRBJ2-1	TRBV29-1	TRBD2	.	CSIQGTSRNEQFF	TGCAGCATTCAAGGGACTAGCAGGAATGAGCAGTTCTTC
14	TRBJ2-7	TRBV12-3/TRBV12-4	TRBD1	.	CASSLGGTGIEQYF	TGTGCCAGCAGTTTAGGGGGGACAGGGATCGAGCAGTACTTC
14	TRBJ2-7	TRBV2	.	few	CSSCLPQYTYEQYF	TGTTCCAGCTGTCTGCCCCAATACACCTACGAGCAGTACTTC
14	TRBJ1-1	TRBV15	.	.	CATSPYGGVSGAFF	TGTGCCACCAGCCCCTACGGTGGAGTATCTGGAGCTTTCTTT
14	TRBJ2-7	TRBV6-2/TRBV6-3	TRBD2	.	CASRRTSVTYEQYF	TGTGCCAGCAGAAGGACTAGCGTAACCTACGAGCAGTACTTC
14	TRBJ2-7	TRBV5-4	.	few	CASSFRGNLYEQYF	TGTGCCAGCAGCTTCCGGGGGAATCTTTACGAGCAGTACTTC
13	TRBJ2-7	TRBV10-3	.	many	CAISETAGYEQYF	TGTGCCATCAGTGAGACGGCAGGCTACGAGCAGTACTTC